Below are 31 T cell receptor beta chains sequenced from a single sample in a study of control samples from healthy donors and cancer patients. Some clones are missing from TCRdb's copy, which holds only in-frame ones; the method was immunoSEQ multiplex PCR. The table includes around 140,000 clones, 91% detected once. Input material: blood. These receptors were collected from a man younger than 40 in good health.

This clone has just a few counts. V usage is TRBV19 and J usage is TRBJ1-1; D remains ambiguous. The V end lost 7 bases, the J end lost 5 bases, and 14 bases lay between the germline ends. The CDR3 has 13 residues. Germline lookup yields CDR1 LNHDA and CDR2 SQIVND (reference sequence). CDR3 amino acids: CASIPGRWTEAFF. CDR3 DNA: TGTGCCAGTATTCCTGGGAGGTGGACTGAAGCTTTCTTT.

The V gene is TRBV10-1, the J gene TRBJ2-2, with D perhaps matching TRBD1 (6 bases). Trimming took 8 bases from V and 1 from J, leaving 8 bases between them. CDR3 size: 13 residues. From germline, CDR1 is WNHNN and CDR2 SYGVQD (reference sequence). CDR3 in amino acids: CASGGQNTGELFF. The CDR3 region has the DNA TGCGCCAGCGGGGGACAGAACACCGGGGAGCTGTTTTTT.

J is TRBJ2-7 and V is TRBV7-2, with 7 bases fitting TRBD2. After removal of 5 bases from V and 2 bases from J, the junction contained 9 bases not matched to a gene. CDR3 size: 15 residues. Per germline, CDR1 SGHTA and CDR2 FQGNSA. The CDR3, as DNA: TGTGCCAGCAGCCCCGTCGGGGGGTTCACCTACGAGCAGTACTTC. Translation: CASSPVGGFTYEQYF. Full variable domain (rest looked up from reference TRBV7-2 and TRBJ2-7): GAGVSQSPSNKVTEKGKDVELRCDPISGHTALYWYRQSLGQGLEFLIYFQGNSAPDKSGLPSDRFSAERTGGSVSTLTIQRTQQEDSAVYLCASSPVGGFTYEQYFGPGTRLTVT.

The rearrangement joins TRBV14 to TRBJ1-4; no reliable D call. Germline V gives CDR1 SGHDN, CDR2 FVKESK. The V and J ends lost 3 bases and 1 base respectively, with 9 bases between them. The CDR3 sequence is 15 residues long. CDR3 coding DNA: TGTGCCAGCAGCCATCGGACCAAAACTAATGAAAAACTGTTTTTT. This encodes CASSHRTKTNEKLFF.

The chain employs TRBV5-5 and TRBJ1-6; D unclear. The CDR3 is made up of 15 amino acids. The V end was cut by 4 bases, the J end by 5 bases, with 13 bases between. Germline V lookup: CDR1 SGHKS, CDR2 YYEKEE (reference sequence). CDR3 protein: CASSPNPQNNSPLHF. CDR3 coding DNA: TGTGCCAGCAGCCCGAACCCACAGAATAATTCACCCCTCCACTTT. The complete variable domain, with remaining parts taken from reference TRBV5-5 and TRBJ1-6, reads DAGVTQSPTHLIKTRGQQVTLRCSPISGHKSVSWYQQVLGQGPQFIFQYYEKEERGRGNFPDRFSARQFPNYSSELNVNALLLGDSALYLCASSPNPQNNSPLHFGNGTRLTVT.

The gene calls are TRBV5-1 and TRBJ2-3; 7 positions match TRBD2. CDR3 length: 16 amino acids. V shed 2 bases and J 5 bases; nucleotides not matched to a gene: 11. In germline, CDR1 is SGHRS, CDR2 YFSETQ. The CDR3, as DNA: TGCGCCAGCAGCTTAATAGGACTAGATATCCGAGATACGCAGTATTTT. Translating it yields CASSLIGLDIRDTQYF.

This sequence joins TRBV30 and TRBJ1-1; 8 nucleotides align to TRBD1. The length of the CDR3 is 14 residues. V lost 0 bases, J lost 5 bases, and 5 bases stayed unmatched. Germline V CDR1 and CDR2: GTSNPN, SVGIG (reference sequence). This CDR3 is CAWSVDRVGTEAFF. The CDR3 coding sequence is TGTGCCTGGAGTGTGGACAGGGTGGGTACTGAAGCTTTCTTT.

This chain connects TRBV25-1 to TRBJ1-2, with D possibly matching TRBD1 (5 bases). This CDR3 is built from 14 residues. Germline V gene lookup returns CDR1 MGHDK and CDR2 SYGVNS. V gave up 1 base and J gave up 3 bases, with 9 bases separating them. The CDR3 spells CASSELVRDYGYTF. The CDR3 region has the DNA TGTGCCAGCAGTGAATTGGTCAGGGACTATGGCTACACCTTC.

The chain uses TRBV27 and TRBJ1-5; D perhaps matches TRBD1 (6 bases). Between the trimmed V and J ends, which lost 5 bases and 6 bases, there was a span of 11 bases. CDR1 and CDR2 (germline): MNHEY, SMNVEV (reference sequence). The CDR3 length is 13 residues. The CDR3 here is CASSPAGVQPQHF. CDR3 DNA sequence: TGTGCCAGCAGTCCTGCAGGGGTTCAGCCCCAGCATTTT.

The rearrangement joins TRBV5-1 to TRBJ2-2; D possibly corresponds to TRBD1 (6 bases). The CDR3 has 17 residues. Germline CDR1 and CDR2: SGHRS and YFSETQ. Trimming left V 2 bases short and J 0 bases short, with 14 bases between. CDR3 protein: CASSFFVGTPNTGELFF. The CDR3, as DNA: TGCGCCAGCAGCTTCTTTGTGGGGACACCGAACACCGGGGAGCTGTTTTTT.

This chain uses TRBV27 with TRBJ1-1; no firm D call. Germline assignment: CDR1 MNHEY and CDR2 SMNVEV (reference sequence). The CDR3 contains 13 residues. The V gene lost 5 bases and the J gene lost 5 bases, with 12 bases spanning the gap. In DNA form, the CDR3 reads TGTGCCAGCAGTCTGGGTTTGGGGACTGAAGCTTTCTTT. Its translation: CASSLGLGTEAFF.

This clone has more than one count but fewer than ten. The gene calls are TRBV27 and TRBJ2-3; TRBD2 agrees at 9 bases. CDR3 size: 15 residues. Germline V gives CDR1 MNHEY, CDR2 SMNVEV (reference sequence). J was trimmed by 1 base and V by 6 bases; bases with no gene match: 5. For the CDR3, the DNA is TGTGCCAGCAGGTTGAAGCGGGGGGGCACAGATACGCAGTATTTT. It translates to CASRLKRGGTDTQYF.

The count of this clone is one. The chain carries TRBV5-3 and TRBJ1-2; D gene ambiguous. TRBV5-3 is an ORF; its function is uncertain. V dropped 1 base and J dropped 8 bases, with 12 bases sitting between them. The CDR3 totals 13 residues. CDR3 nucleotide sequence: TGTGCCAGAAGCTTGTTAGGAAATGAGGGCTACACCTTC. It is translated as CARSLLGNEGYTF.

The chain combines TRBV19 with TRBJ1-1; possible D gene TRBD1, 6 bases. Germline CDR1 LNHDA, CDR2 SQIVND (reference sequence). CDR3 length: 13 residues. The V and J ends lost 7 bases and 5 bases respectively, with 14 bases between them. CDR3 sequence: CASNEGGSTEAFF. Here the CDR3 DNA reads TGTGCCAGTAATGAGGGGGGAAGTACTGAAGCTTTCTTT.

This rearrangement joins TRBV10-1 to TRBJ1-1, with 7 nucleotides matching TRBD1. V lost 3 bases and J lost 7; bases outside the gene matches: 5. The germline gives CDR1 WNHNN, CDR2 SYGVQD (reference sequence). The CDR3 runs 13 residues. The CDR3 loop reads CASSERGQLEAFF. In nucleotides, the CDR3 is TGCGCCAGCAGTGAAAGGGGGCAGCTTGAAGCTTTCTTT.

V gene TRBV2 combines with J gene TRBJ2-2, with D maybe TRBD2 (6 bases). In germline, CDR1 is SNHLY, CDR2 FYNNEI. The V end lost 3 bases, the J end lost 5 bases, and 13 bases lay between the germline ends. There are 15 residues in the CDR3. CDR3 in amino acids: CASSETSPGTGELFF. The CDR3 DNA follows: TGTGCCAGCAGTGAGACTAGTCCGGGGACCGGGGAGCTGTTTTTT.

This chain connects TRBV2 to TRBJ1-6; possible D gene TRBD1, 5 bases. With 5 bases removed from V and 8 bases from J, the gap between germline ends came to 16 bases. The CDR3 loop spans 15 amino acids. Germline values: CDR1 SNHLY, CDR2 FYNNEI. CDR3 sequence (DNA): TGTGCCAGCAGTAAAGAGGTAGGGGCGGATTCACCCCTCCACTTT. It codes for CASSKEVGADSPLHF.

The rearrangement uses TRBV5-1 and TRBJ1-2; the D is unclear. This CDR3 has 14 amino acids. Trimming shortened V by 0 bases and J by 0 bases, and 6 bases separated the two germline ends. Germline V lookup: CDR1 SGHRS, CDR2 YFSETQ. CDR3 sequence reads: CASSLEVTNYGYTF. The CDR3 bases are TGCGCCAGCAGCTTGGAGGTTACTAACTATGGCTACACCTTC.

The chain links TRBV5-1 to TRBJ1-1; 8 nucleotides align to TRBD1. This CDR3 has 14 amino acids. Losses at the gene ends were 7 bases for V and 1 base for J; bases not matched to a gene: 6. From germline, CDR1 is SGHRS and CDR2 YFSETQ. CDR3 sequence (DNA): TGCGCCAGCCGAGGACAGGGAAGGAACACTGAAGCTTTCTTT. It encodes CASRGQGRNTEAFF.

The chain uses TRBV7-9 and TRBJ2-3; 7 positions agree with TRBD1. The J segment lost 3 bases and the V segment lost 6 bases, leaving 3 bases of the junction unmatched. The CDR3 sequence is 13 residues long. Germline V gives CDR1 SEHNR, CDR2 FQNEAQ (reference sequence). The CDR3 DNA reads TGTGCCAGCAGACAGGGGCGGACAGATACGCAGTATTTT. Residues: CASRQGRTDTQYF.

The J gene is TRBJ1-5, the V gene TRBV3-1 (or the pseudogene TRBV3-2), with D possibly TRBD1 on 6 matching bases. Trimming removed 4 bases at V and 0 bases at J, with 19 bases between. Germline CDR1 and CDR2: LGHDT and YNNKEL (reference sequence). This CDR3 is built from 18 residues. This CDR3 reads CASSPRGGDYYSNQPQHF. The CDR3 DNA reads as TGTGCCAGCAGCCCCCGGGGGGGCGACTATTATAGCAATCAGCCCCAGCATTTT.

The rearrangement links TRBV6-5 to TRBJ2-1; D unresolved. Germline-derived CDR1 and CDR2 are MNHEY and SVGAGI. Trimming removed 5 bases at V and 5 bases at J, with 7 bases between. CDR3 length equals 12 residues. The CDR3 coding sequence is TGTGCCAGCAGTCCCCCCCACAATGAGCAGTTCTTC. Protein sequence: CASSPPHNEQFF.

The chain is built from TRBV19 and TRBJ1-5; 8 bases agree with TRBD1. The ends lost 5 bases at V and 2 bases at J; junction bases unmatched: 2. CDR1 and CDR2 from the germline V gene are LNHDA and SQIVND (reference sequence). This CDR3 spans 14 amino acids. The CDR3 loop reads CASSLQGGNQPQHF. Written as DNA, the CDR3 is TGTGCCAGTAGTTTACAGGGGGGCAATCAGCCCCAGCATTTT.

The CDR3 DNA is TGTGCCACCAGCATGGGGGATCGGTATGGCTACACCTTC. It codes for CATSMGDRYGYTF. This chain links TRBV15 with TRBJ1-2, with TRBD1 as a possible D gene (5 bases). V shed 4 bases and J shed 5 bases, with 11 bases lying between them. Germline V gives CDR1 LNHNV, CDR2 YYDKDF (reference sequence). The CDR3 contains 13 residues.

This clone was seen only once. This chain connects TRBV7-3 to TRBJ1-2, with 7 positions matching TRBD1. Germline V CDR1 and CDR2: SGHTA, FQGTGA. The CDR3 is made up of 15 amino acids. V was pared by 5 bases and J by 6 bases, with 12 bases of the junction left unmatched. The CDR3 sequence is CASSLQGQSSDGYTF. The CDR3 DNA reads TGTGCCAGCAGCCTCCAGGGACAGTCAAGTGATGGCTACACCTTC. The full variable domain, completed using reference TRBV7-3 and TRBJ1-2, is GAGVSQTPSNKVTEKGKYVELRCDPISGHTALYWYRQSLGQGPEFLIYFQGTGAADDSGLPNDRFFAVRPEGSVSTLKIQRTERGDSAVYLCASSLQGQSSDGYTFGSGTRLTVV.

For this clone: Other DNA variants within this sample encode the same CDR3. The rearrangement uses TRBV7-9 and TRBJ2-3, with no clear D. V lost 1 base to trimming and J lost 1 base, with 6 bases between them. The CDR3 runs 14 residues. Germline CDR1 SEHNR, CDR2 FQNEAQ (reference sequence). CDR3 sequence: CASSLVAGTDTQYF. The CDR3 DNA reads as TGTGCCAGCAGCTTAGTCGCGGGCACAGATACGCAGTATTTT. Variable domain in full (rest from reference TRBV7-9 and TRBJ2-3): DTGVSQNPRHKITKRGQNVTFRCDPISEHNRLYWYRQTLGQGPEFLTYFQNEAQLEKSRLLSDRFSAERPKGSFSTLEIQRTEQGDSAMYLCASSLVAGTDTQYFGPGTRLTVL.

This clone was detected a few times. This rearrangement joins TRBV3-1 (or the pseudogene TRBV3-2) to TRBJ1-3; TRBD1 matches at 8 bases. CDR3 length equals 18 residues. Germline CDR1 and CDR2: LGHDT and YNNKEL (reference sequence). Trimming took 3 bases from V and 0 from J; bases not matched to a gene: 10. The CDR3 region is CASSQDRVRIASGNTIYF. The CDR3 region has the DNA TGTGCCAGCAGCCAGGACAGGGTGAGGATCGCCTCTGGAAACACCATATATTTT.

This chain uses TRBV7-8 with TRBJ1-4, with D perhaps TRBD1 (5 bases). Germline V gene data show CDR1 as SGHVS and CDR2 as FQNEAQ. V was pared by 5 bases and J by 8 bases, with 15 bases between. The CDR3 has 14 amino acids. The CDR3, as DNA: TGTGCCAGCAGCCGGGACTCCTTAAACGAAAAACTGTTTTTT. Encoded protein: CASSRDSLNEKLFF.

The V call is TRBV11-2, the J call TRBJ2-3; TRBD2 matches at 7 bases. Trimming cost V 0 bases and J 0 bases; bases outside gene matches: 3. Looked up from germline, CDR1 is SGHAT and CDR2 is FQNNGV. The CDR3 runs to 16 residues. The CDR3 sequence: CASSLDTSASTDTQYF. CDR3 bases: TGTGCCAGCAGCTTAGATACTAGCGCTAGCACAGATACGCAGTATTTT.

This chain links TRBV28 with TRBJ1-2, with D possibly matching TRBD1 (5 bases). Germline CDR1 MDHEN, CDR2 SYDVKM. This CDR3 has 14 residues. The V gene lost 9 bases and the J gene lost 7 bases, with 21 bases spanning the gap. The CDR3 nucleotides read TGTGCCAGTCGATACTCAAGGGGCGCAGGTGGCTACACCTTC. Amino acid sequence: CASRYSRGAGGYTF.

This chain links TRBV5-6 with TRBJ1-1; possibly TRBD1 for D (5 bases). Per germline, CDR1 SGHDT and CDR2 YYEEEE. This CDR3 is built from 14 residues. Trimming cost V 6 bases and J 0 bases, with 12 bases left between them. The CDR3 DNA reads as TGTGCCAGCACTTGGGGCAGCCTGAACACTGAAGCTTTCTTT. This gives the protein CASTWGSLNTEAFF.